This TCR beta chain is from a study of Ad26.COV2.S vaccination and SARS-CoV-2 variants. The repertoire was sequenced with immunoSEQ multiplex PCR; TCRdb's copy has only in-frame clones and lacks some. The data hold approximately 97,000 clones, with around three quarters observed a single time. The V gene lost 4 bases and the J gene lost 0 bases, with 8 bases spanning the gap. The CDR3 sequence is 13 residues long. From germline, CDR1 is GTSNPN and CDR2 SVGIG (reference sequence). This receptor was taken from a human donor who had recovered from COVID-19. The material sequenced was peripheral blood, taken after recovery from COVID-19. This chain links TRBV30 with TRBJ2-3; D not certain. The CDR3, as DNA: TGTGCCTGGAATTGGGCTAGCACAGATACGCAGTATTTT. It yields the protein CAWNWASTDTQYF.